The 19 T cell receptor beta chains below come from one sample, sequenced in a study of monozygotic twins with inflammatory bowel disease. After re-calling the 5' RACE reads, TCRdb lists one entry per CDR3 protein, DNA absent. This sample contains around 220,000 distinct CDR3 sequences. Sequencing was performed on blood. The receptors here all came from a human donor with ulcerative colitis or Crohn's disease, or a healthy co-twin of an affected twin (not recorded which).

This chain links TRBV7-9 with TRBJ1-2; with no DNA, the TCRdb D assignment of TRBD1 cannot be verified. This CDR3 has 16 amino acids. CDR1 is SEHNR and CDR2 is FQNEAQ in the germline V gene (reference sequence). The CDR3 protein is CASSLLISTGNYGYTF.

The rearrangement uses TRBV5-5 and TRBJ1-1. This CDR3 is built from 13 residues. The germline CDR1 and CDR2 sequences are SGHKS and YYEKEE (reference sequence). The CDR3: CASSLVGTREAFF. The full variable domain, completed using reference TRBV5-5 and TRBJ1-1, is DAGVTQSPTHLIKTRGQQVTLRCSPISGHKSVSWYQQVLGQGPQFIFQYYEKEERGRGNFPDRFSARQFPNYSSELNVNALLLGDSALYLCASSLVGTREAFFGQGTRLTVV.

This chain uses TRBV18 with TRBJ2-1; without DNA, the TCRdb call of TRBD2 cannot be checked. Per germline, CDR1 KGHSH and CDR2 LQKENI. The CDR3 length is 17 residues. CDR3: CASSPSTSGGLYNEQFF.

Here the CDR3 reads CAETGGGDQPQHF. The chain recombines TRBV19 with TRBJ1-5; no DNA is available, so the TRBD1 call from TCRdb remains unchecked. CDR1 is LNHDA, CDR2 SQIVND, per germline (reference sequence). The CDR3 runs to 13 residues.

J is TRBJ1-2 and V is TRBV6-1. Germline-derived CDR1 and CDR2 are MNHNS and SASEGT. This CDR3 has 15 residues. CDR3 sequence: CAIKPREGSDYGYTF.

The J gene is TRBJ2-3, the V gene TRBV4-2; TCRdb's D call of TRBD2 is untestable without DNA. From germline, CDR1 is LGHNA and CDR2 YNFKEQ. The CDR3 length is 15 residues. The chain's CDR3 is CASSPWDYPPDTQYF.

The CDR3 is CASSISPIPGTGELFF. V usage is TRBV19 and J usage is TRBJ2-2; TCRdb outputs TRBD1, but without DNA this stays unchecked. Per germline, CDR1 LNHDA and CDR2 SQIVND (reference sequence). The CDR3 totals 16 residues.

The chain employs TRBV29-1 and TRBJ2-3. This CDR3 has 12 amino acids. Per germline, CDR1 SQVTM and CDR2 ANQGSEA. The CDR3 is CSVVGRTDTQYF.

V gene TRBV6-2 or TRBV6-3 combines with J gene TRBJ2-5; TCRdb selects TRBD2, and the lack of DNA leaves this call unchecked. Per germline, CDR1 MNHEY and CDR2 SVGEGT. CDR3 length: 15 residues. CDR3: CASSATSVDQETQYF.

The rearrangement links TRBV7-9 to TRBJ2-1; lacking DNA, the TRBD2 call made by TCRdb goes unchecked. Per the germline V gene, CDR1 is SEHNR and CDR2 is FQNEAQ (reference sequence). The CDR3 extends over 17 amino acids. The CDR3 reads CASSLWASGSTNNEQFF.

The J gene is TRBJ1-3, the V gene TRBV12-3 or TRBV12-4; the TCRdb call, TRBD1, lacks DNA for checking. CDR3 size: 14 residues. The CDR3: CASSFKAPGSTIYF.

The CDR3 protein is CASSLEFNAGEQYF. The rearrangement uses TRBV5-1 and TRBJ2-7; TCRdb gives TRBD1 as the D gene, but with no DNA this cannot be confirmed. From germline, CDR1 is SGHRS and CDR2 YFSETQ. There are 14 residues in the CDR3.

The genes are TRBV6-5 and TRBJ1-1. Looked up from germline, CDR1 is MNHEY and CDR2 is SVGAGI. This CDR3 comprises 14 residues. This chain's CDR3 is CASSYGRAQGEAFF.

The CDR3 sequence: CASMGLNNEQFF. The V gene is TRBV7-2, the J gene TRBJ2-1; TCRdb's D gene call, TRBD2, goes unchecked for lack of DNA. The CDR3 covers 12 residues. In germline, CDR1 is SGHTA, CDR2 FQGNSA. The full variable domain, completed using reference TRBV7-2 and TRBJ2-1, is GAGVSQSPSNKVTEKGKDVELRCDPISGHTALYWYRQSLGQGLEFLIYFQGNSAPDKSGLPSDRFSAERTGGSVSTLTIQRTQQEDSAVYLCASMGLNNEQFFGPGTRLTVL.

This chain connects TRBV5-6 to TRBJ2-5; TCRdb's D gene call, TRBD1, goes unchecked for lack of DNA. Germline V CDR1 and CDR2: SGHDT, YYEEEE. The CDR3 totals 14 residues. CDR3 protein: CASSFLGTEETQYF.

The rearrangement links TRBV6-2 or TRBV6-3 to TRBJ1-5; TCRdb's D call of TRBD1 is untestable without DNA. Germline-derived CDR1 and CDR2 are MNHEY and SVGEGT. CDR3 length equals 17 residues. CDR3: CASSYSALGGINQPQHF.

The chain couples TRBV5-1 to TRBJ1-1. CDR1 and CDR2 (germline): SGHRS, YFSETQ. This CDR3 region has 16 residues. The CDR3 protein is CASSLDVARGDTEAFF.

The chain links TRBV6-6 to TRBJ1-1; lacking DNA, the TRBD1 call made by TCRdb goes unchecked. This CDR3 has 14 residues. Germline CDR1 and CDR2: MNHNY and SVGAGI (reference sequence). CDR3 in amino acids: CASSKYREGTEAFF.

V usage is TRBV2 and J usage is TRBJ1-6; TCRdb names TRBD1, which stays unverified in the absence of DNA. The CDR3 runs 14 residues. Germline CDR1 SNHLY, CDR2 FYNNEI. The CDR3 is CASSRDSKNSPLHF.